This TCR beta chain was captured in a study of cytomegalovirus exposure and HLA in healthy donors. The PCR made use of 60 Vbeta and 13 Jbeta primers. Using immunoSEQ multiplex PCR, the repertoire was profiled, and TCRdb retains in-frame clones only, with some absent. In the table there are 35,000 to 40,000 clones, 90% of which are singletons. Study-level points and caveats: TCR beta sequences numbering roughly 18,000 were associated with HLA alleles at 0.05 false discovery rate in a later analysis. From TCR beta sequences, most subjects' HLA-A and HLA-B alleles were reportedly predicted accurately. A previous analysis found most TCR beta V segments productive roughly 87% or roughly 30% of the time.

V gave up 2 bases and J gave up 0 bases, with 18 bases separating them. Germline CDR1 reads SGDLS; CDR2 reads YYNGEE. This CDR3 is built from 18 residues. In the case of this clone: No antigen is known for it.

J is TRBJ1-3 and V is TRBV9, with D possibly matching TRBD1 (5 bases). This receptor was identified in a woman aged 18-29 years in good health and CMV-seronegative. Sequences were obtained from PBMCs. The CDR3 region is CASSVGIPGLNSGNTIYF. The CDR3, as DNA: TGTGCCAGCAGCGTTGGGATCCCGGGACTGAACTCTGGAAACACCATATATTTT.